These T cell receptor beta chains were read from a single sample in a study of Ad26.COV2.S vaccination and SARS-CoV-2 variants. Only in-frame clones appear in the TCRdb table, and some are missing; sequencing was by immunoSEQ multiplex PCR. Among roughly 400,000 clones, around 91% were seen once, and the ten largest hold around 1.8%. Material: peripheral blood, obtained in a trial of Ad26.COV2.S vaccine versus placebo. These receptors were collected from a person between 18 and 65 years old who received the Ad26.COV2.S COVID-19 vaccine or a placebo. The CDR3 runs from the conserved cysteine through the conserved F or W. D genes are given only for firm matches. Size values are once, few and many counts, or a class for expanded clones, and some rows have none.

>TRBJ2-3|TRBV7-8|TRBD1|-
CASSFPTGTDTQYF
TGTGCCAGCAGCTTCCCGACAGGGACAGATACGCAGTATTTT
>TRBJ2-1|TRBV5-4|-|-
CASSFGLPNEQFF
TGTGCCAGCAGCTTTGGGCTTCCCAATGAGCAGTTCTTC
>TRBJ1-2|TRBV28|-|-
CASSTHSYGYTF
TGTGCCAGCAGTACTCACAGCTATGGCTACACCTTC
>TRBJ2-2|TRBV5-4|TRBD2|-
CASSLEIPSGNTGELFF
TGTGCCAGCAGCTTGGAGATACCTAGCGGGAACACCGGGGAGCTGTTTTTT
>TRBJ2-2|TRBV10-2|-|-
CAIEVTGELFF
TGCGCCATTGAGGTCACCGGGGAGCTGTTTTTT
>TRBJ1-4|TRBV11-2|-|-
CASSLTAGLEKLFF
TGTGCCAGCAGCTTAACCGCCGGACTGGAAAAACTGTTTTTT
>TRBJ2-7|TRBV2|TRBD1|-
CASRGQGAREQYF
TGTGCCAGCAGGGGACAGGGGGCGAGGGAGCAGTACTTC
>TRBJ1-5|TRBV7-2|-|-
CASSLLRDADNQPQHF
TGTGCCAGCAGCTTATTGCGGGACGCTGACAATCAGCCCCAGCATTTT
>TRBJ2-1|TRBV14|-|-
CASSQRGRSSYNEQFF
TGTGCCAGCAGCCAAAGGGGGAGGTCCTCCTACAATGAGCAGTTCTTC
>TRBJ1-5|TRBV15|-|-
CATSRQGRDQPQHF
TGTGCCACCAGCAGACAGGGAAGAGACCAGCCCCAGCATTTT
>TRBJ2-1|TRBV21-1|-|once
CASSIPGLAVYNEQFF
TGTGCCAGCAGCATCCCGGGACTAGCGGTCTACAATGAGCAGTTCTTC
>TRBJ2-3|TRBV5-5|TRBD2|-
CASSSYMGLAGPGSQYF
TGTGCCAGCAGCTCCTATATGGGACTAGCGGGCCCTGGGTCGCAGTATTTT
>TRBJ1-3|TRBV19|-|-
CASSMSGSFSGNTIYF
TGTGCCAGTAGTATGTCAGGTTCATTCTCTGGAAACACCATATATTTT
>TRBJ1-2|TRBV10-3|-|-
CAISGGRGDGYTF
TGTGCCATCAGTGGTGGAAGGGGCGACGGCTACACCTTC
>TRBJ1-4|TRBV9|-|-
CASSLGQTTNEKLFF
TGTGCCAGCAGCTTAGGACAGACAACTAATGAAAAACTGTTTTTT
>TRBJ2-1|TRBV27|-|-
CASKFGPSSGTVSYNEQFF
TGTGCCAGCAAGTTCGGCCCCTCTTCCGGGACTGTCTCCTACAATGAGCAGTTCTTC
>TRBJ2-2|TRBV11-2|TRBD1|-
CASSRLRGKDTGELFF
TGTGCCAGCAGCCGCCTCAGGGGGAAGGACACCGGGGAGCTGTTTTTT
>TRBJ2-1|TRBV5-4|-|-
CASSADSSYNEQFF
TGTGCCAGCTCAGCGGACAGCTCCTACAATGAGCAGTTCTTC
>TRBJ2-3|TRBV28|-|-
CASSLPWGKGITDTQYF
TGTGCCAGCAGTTTACCCTGGGGTAAGGGGATCACAGATACGCAGTATTTT
>TRBJ1-5|TRBV27|TRBD1|few
CASSLVGQGSQPQHF
TGTGCCAGCAGTTTAGTGGGACAGGGATCTCAGCCCCAGCATTTT
>TRBJ1-3|TRBV5-1|-|-
CASSLGDYSGNTIYF
TGCGCCAGCAGCTTGGGCGACTACTCTGGAAACACCATATATTTT
>TRBJ2-5|TRBV12-3/TRBV12-4|-|-
CASSWGSQETQYF
TGTGCCAGCAGTTGGGGCAGTCAAGAGACCCAGTACTTC
>TRBJ2-7|TRBV10-3|-|-
CAISESTFGSVNF
TGTGCCATCAGTGAGTCGACGTTTGGGAGTGTCAACTTC
>TRBJ2-7|TRBV6-5|-|-
CASKRAPSSYEQYF
TGTGCCAGCAAGCGAGCGCCAAGCTCCTACGAGCAGTACTTC
>TRBJ2-5|TRBV7-9|-|once
CATWGVETQYF
TGTGCCACTTGGGGGGTTGAGACCCAGTACTTC
>TRBJ2-5|TRBV29-1|-|-
CSVALEVYQETQYF
TGCAGCGTGGCCCTGGAGGTGTACCAAGAGACCCAGTACTTC
>TRBJ1-2|TRBV18|TRBD1|once
CASSPRTGEEGYTF
TGTGCCAGCTCACCGAGGACAGGGGAGGAGGGCTACACCTTC
>TRBJ2-1|TRBV4-1|-|-
CASSQVPFSDNEQFF
TGCGCCAGCAGCCAAGTTCCCTTCTCCGACAATGAGCAGTTCTTC
>TRBJ2-7|TRBV6-5|TRBD1|-
CAADRGAYEQYF
TGTGCCGCCGACAGGGGGGCATACGAGCAGTACTTC
>TRBJ2-5|TRBV29-1|-|-
CSTRGVGETQYF
TGCAGCACTAGGGGGGTTGGTGAGACCCAGTACTTC
>TRBJ2-7|TRBV5-1|-|few
CASSPRSGSSYEQYF
TGCGCCAGCAGCCCCCGGTCGGGTAGCTCCTACGAGCAGTACTTC
>TRBJ1-2|TRBV27|-|-
CASSLSHNYGYTF
TGTGCCAGCAGTTTATCACACAACTATGGCTACACCTTC
>TRBJ2-2|TRBV5-1|-|-
CASSLGTGQPTGELFF
TGCGCCAGCAGCTTAGGTACTGGACAACCCACCGGGGAGCTGTTTTTT
>TRBJ2-3|TRBV7-2|TRBD2|once
CASSLAGGGNGDTQYF
TGTGCCAGCAGCTTAGCGGGCGGGGGAAATGGGGATACGCAGTATTTT
>TRBJ2-4|TRBV28|TRBD1|-
CASSSGQGNLAKNIQYF
TGTGCCAGCAGTTCGGGACAGGGGAACTTAGCCAAAAACATTCAGTACTTC
>TRBJ1-4|TRBV11-2|-|-
CASSQLGRGGVGEKLFF
TGTGCCAGCAGCCAATTGGGGCGGGGGGGCGTTGGTGAAAAACTGTTTTTT
>TRBJ1-1|TRBV27|-|-
CATSDRGNTEAFF
TGTGCCACTTCCGACCGAGGAAACACTGAAGCTTTCTTT
>TRBJ1-3|TRBV6-6|TRBD1|few
CASSPGTAVLWGNTIYF
TGTGCCAGCAGTCCCGGGACAGCGGTCTTATGGGGAAACACCATATATTTT
>TRBJ1-1|TRBV19|-|-
CASSISLRSTEAFF
TGTGCCAGTAGTATAAGTCTCCGATCCACTGAAGCTTTCTTT
>TRBJ2-3|TRBV27|TRBD2|-
CASSLYGRAGDTQYF
TGTGCCAGCAGTTTATACGGGAGGGCCGGAGATACGCAGTATTTT